This T cell receptor (beta chain) was retrieved from a study of blood T cells in healthy people across ages. Study findings and constraints: Higher diversity and more naive CD4+ cells were features of long-lived donors, compared to aged donors.

Total RNA amounts of at least 6 micrograms were extracted per sample. A single count supports this clonotype. No antigen is known for it. Given a much more abundant clone one base away, this may be a read error. A sample-barcoded 5' primer and a J-beta primer mix were used in a second PCR of roughly 7 to 12 cycles. TCRdb reanalysed the 5' RACE reads using MiXCR and keeps one entry per CDR3 protein. The table includes approximately 880,000 distinct CDR3 sequences, about 44% detected once. The CDR3 extends over 15 amino acids. CDR1 and CDR2 (germline): SNHLY, FYNNEI. Sequences were obtained from blood. The chain recombines TRBV2 with TRBJ1-5; no clear D gene. The sequence came from a man aged 25-45 years in good health. As DNA, the CDR3 is TGTGCCAACAGTTCTAACAGCAATAGCAATCAGCCCCAGCATTTT. It yields the protein CANSSNSNSNQPQHF.